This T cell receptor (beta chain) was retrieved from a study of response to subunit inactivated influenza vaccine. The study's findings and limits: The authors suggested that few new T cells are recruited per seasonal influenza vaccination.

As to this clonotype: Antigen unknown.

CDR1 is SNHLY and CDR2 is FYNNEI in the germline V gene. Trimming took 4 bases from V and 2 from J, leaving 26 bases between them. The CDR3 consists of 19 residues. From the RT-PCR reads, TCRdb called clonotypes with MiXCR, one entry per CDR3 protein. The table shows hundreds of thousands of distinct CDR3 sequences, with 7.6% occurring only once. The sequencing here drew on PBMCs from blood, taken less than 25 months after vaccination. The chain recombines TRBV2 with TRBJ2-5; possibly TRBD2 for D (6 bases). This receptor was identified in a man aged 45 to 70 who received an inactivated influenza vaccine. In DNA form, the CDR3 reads TGTGCCAGCAGTGGGAAAGGGATCGGAGGGCTCCTCTCTCAAGAGACCCAGTACTTC. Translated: CASSGKGIGGLLSQETQYF.